Described below is a single T cell receptor (beta chain) sequence and its context. Its antigen is currently unknown. TCRdb re-called the RACE reads with MiXCR, one entry per CDR3 protein. This repertoire shows about 380,000 distinct CDR3 sequences, 4.8% found once; its top ten account for approximately 2.1%. The sample originates from a study of human T cells and chemical hapten exposure. The time point was: patch test 1, 2 weeks after DPC sensitization. Treatment of the sample: therapeutic diphenylcyclopropenone sensitization with weekly scalp DPC. It was from unfractionated whole blood that total RNA was extracted. This CDR3 has 12 residues. Germline V gene lookup returns CDR1 MNHEY and CDR2 SMNVEV (reference sequence). V lost 10 bases and J 6 bases, leaving 12 bases between the germline ends. Study-level findings and limits: As the donors had alopecia, their immune response may differ from healthy people's. Significantly greater numbers of large CDR3 similarity clusters came from expanded TCRs than from controls.

The chain recombines TRBV27 with TRBJ2-2; D might be TRBD1 (6 bases). The clonotype originates from a woman aged 45 to 65 with alopecia areata. Some clones in this sample may be carry-over from other donors' samples. This specimen was whole blood, taken in connection with sensitization to the hapten diphenylcyclopropenone (DPC). The CDR3 loop is CATSHRAGELFF. Written as DNA, the CDR3 is TGTGCCACCTCTCACAGGGCCGGGGAGCTGTTTTTT.